What follows are 26 T cell receptor beta chains derived from one specimen sequenced in a study of T cells in Graves' hyperthyroidism and ophthalmopathy (dated by TCRdb to about 2019). The library was generated by multiplex PCR. TCRdb records Illumina HiSeq 2000 as the sequencer. Amplification of TCR beta CDR3 regions was carried out from RNA transcripts. The TCR CDR3 was subjected to a first round of RT-PCR using the HTBI primer set and the Qiagen OneStep RT-PCR kit. TCRdb cleaned the public reads at Q25 with fastp, built clones with MiXCR and kept in-frame beta chains. Each entry merges the rows of one CDR3 protein and shows their most common DNA and genes. The sample table lists 620,000 or so distinct CDR3 sequences, roughly 15% of them with a count of one. Of the sample, approximately 12% is held by the ten largest clones. Sequencing used blood. All receptors derive from a woman aged 45-65 years with Graves' ophthalmopathy.

At least ten counts were recorded for this clonotype. This chain links TRBV12-3 or TRBV12-4 with TRBJ2-1, with D unresolved. The CDR3 sequence is 13 residues long. V was clipped by 2 bases and J by 4 bases, with 6 bases between them. In DNA form, the CDR3 reads TGTGCCAGCAGTTTACCCGAATACAATGAGCAGTTCTTC. It codes for CASSLPEYNEQFF.

The gene calls are TRBV29-1 and TRBJ2-3; D unresolved. Trimming shortened V by 5 bases and J by 6 bases, and 15 bases separated the two germline ends. CDR3 length: 13 residues. Germline CDR1 is SQVTM and CDR2 is ANQGSEA. Here the CDR3 reads CSVKGKLMDTQYF. In nucleotides, the CDR3 is TGCAGCGTTAAGGGCAAACTGATGGATACGCAGTATTTT.

This clonotype was seen repeatedly, ten times or more. This chain joins TRBV28 and TRBJ2-1, with a weak D call TRBD2 (5 bases). Looked up from germline, CDR1 is MDHEN and CDR2 is SYDVKM. This CDR3 is built from 14 residues. Trimming pared 8 bases from V and 5 bases from J, leaving 16 bases between. CDR3 sequence reads: CASGWLGENNEQFF. DNA of the CDR3: TGTGCCAGCGGATGGCTCGGGGAAAACAATGAGCAGTTCTTC.

This clonotype came up a few times. V usage is TRBV9 and J usage is TRBJ2-7; the D is unclear. This CDR3 is 13 amino acids long. Germline V gene lookup returns CDR1 SGDLS and CDR2 YYNGEE. V lost 0 bases and J lost 3, with 7 bases in between. CDR3 DNA sequence: TGTGCCAGCAGCGTAGGTCTTGACTACGAGCAGTACTTC. This gives the protein CASSVGLDYEQYF.

This clonotype has at least ten counts. CDR3: CASSLAGYLVGEQFF. The CDR3 DNA reads as TGTGCCAGCAGCCTCGCCGGGTACTTGGTCGGTGAGCAGTTCTTC. The gene calls are TRBV6-1 and TRBJ2-1; D uncertain. The CDR3 totals 15 residues. With 6 bases removed from V and 9 bases from J, the gap between germline ends came to 21 bases. Per germline, CDR1 MNHNS and CDR2 SASEGT.

The V call is TRBV10-3, the J call TRBJ1-1, with D hard to call. Germline assignment: CDR1 ENHRY and CDR2 SYGVKD. The CDR3 runs to 13 residues. With 6 bases removed from V and 6 bases from J, the gap between germline ends came to 14 bases. In DNA form, the CDR3 reads TGTGCCATCAGCTCCGGGCTTATGTCTGAAGCTTTCTTT. This translates into CAISSGLMSEAFF.

The sample holds a few counts of this clonotype. J is TRBJ1-2 and V is TRBV5-8, with 7 positions matching TRBD1. After removal of 2 bases from V and 2 bases from J, the junction contained 6 bases not matched to a gene. The CDR3 length is 15 residues. Germline CDR1 and CDR2: SGHTS and YDEGEE. The CDR3 spells CASSFPQGVNYGYTF. The CDR3 region has the DNA TGTGCCAGCAGCTTCCCCCAGGGGGTCAACTATGGCTACACCTTC. Supplemented by reference TRBV5-8 and TRBJ1-2, the full variable domain reads EAGVTQSPTHLIKTRGQQATLRCSPISGHTSVYWYQQALGLGLQFLLWYDEGEERNRGNFPPRFSGRQFPNYSSELNVNALELEDSALYLCASSFPQGVNYGYTFGSGTRLTVV.

This clonotype has only a few counts. The chain has TRBV10-3 and TRBJ1-6, with D uncertain. The germline gives CDR1 ENHRY, CDR2 SYGVKD. V lost 6 bases to trimming and J lost 8 bases, with 11 bases between them. The CDR3 spans 13 residues. CDR3 nucleotides: TGTGCCATCAGCCAGGCGGAAGATTCACCCCTCCACTTT. Its protein is CAISQAEDSPLHF.

This clonotype was seen a handful of times. The V and J genes are TRBV20-1 and TRBJ2-7; D not certain. The CDR3 spans 16 residues. CDR1 is DFQATT, CDR2 SNEGSKA, per germline (reference sequence). V was trimmed by 2 bases and J by 1 base, leaving 18 bases between them. CDR3 coding DNA: TGCAGTGCTAGAAATTATTTCTCGAAAGCGTCCTACGAGCAGTACTTC. Protein product: CSARNYFSKASYEQYF.

This clonotype has a count of ten or more. The CDR3 DNA reads TGTGCCAGCAGCCCCCGCAGCTCCTACGAGCAGTACTTC. Encoded protein: CASSPRSSYEQYF. The chain uses TRBV7-6 and TRBJ2-7, with D unresolved. Trimming removed 5 bases at V and 0 bases at J, with 8 bases between. The germline V gene encodes CDR1 SGHVS and CDR2 FNYEAQ. CDR3 length equals 13 residues.

There are a few counts of this clonotype. The gene calls are TRBV29-1 and TRBJ1-1; 7 positions match TRBD1. The V gene's germline CDR1 is SQVTM and CDR2 ANQGSEA. CDR3 size: 15 residues. V dropped 0 bases and J dropped 1; count of bases not matched to a gene: 5. Here the CDR3 DNA reads TGCAGCGTTGAAGACCGGCGGGACAGGAACACTGAAGCTTTCTTT. This sequence encodes CSVEDRRDRNTEAFF.

This clonotype has ten or more counts. The V gene is TRBV28, the J gene TRBJ1-2, with 8 bases lining up with TRBD1. Germline V gene data show CDR1 as MDHEN and CDR2 as SYDVKM. The CDR3 runs to 15 residues. J lost 1 base, V lost 2 bases, and 3 bases had no gene match. The CDR3 spells CASSLTGQGNYGYTF. CDR3 in DNA: TGTGCCAGCAGTTTAACCGGACAGGGTAACTATGGCTACACCTTC.

This clonotype was recorded many times. CDR3 coding DNA: TGTGCCTGGGACAGGGGGAACACTGAAGCTTTCTTT. It specifies CAWDRGNTEAFF. The gene calls are TRBV30 and TRBJ1-1; the match to TRBD1 covers 8 bases. CDR3 size: 12 residues. The germline V gene encodes CDR1 GTSNPN and CDR2 SVGIG (reference sequence). Losses at the gene ends were 5 bases for V and 1 base for J; bases not matched to a gene: 0. The variable domain in full, completed from reference TRBV30 and TRBJ1-1, reads SQTIHQWPATLVQPVGSPLSLECTVEGTSNPNLYWYRQAAGRGLQLLFYSVGIGQISSEVPQNLSASRPQDRQFILSSKKLLLSDSGFYLCAWDRGNTEAFFGQGTRLTVV.

In its sample, this clonotype was seen a few times. The chain couples TRBV9 to TRBJ1-3; TRBD1 agrees at 7 bases. Germline CDR1 SGDLS, CDR2 YYNGEE. Trimming at V came to 3 bases and at J to 1 base, leaving 4 bases not matched to a gene. This CDR3 is 15 amino acids long. CDR3 DNA: TGTGCCAGCAGCGCACAGGGGTTGTCTGGAAACACCATATATTTT. The encoded protein is CASSAQGLSGNTIYF.

This clonotype was observed a handful of times. This chain joins TRBV7-3 and TRBJ2-2, with 12 bases aligning to TRBD2. The CDR3 is 18 residues long. The germline V gene encodes CDR1 SGHTA and CDR2 FQGTGA. Trimming at V came to 5 bases and at J to 6 bases, leaving 13 bases not matched to a gene. CDR3 bases: TGTGCCAGCAGCCCGCTCCCCCGACTAGCGGGAGACTCCGGGGAGCTGTTTTTT. Residues: CASSPLPRLAGDSGELFF.

This clonotype was seen more than once but under ten times. The rearrangement links TRBV28 to TRBJ2-7; 7 positions agree with TRBD1. V was clipped by 4 bases and J by 5 bases; unmatched bases: 8. The length of the CDR3 is 14 residues. Per germline, CDR1 MDHEN and CDR2 SYDVKM. The CDR3 spells CASSSGQAGNEQYF. The DNA of the CDR3 is TGTGCCAGCAGTTCCGGACAGGCAGGCAACGAGCAGTACTTC.

This clonotype was counted only a few times. It may be a read error: a sequence one base away is much more abundant. V is TRBV24-1 and J is TRBJ2-3; 7 bases map to TRBD2. This CDR3 comprises 16 residues. V trimming: 3 bases; J trimming: 2 bases; junction bases outside the gene matches: 7. Germline CDR1 is KGHDR and CDR2 is SFDVKD. The CDR3 DNA reads as TGTGCCACCAGTGATGCGGTGGCGGGGGTCACAGATACGCAGTATTTT. Its translation is CATSDAVAGVTDTQYF.

V usage is TRBV5-1 and J usage is TRBJ2-6, with D possibly TRBD1 on 7 matching bases. CDR3 length equals 17 residues. Germline V gene lookup returns CDR1 SGHRS and CDR2 YFSETQ. Trimming cost V 4 bases and J 1 base, with 15 bases left between them. This CDR3 is CASSKTGDSSGANVLTF. The CDR3 DNA sequence: TGCGCCAGCAGCAAAACAGGGGACTCTTCTGGGGCCAACGTCCTGACTTTC. The full variable domain, completed using reference TRBV5-1 and TRBJ2-6, is KAGVTQTPRYLIKTRGQQVTLSCSPISGHRSVSWYQQTPGQGLQFLFEYFSETQRNKGNFPGRFSGRQFSNSRSEMNVSTLELGDSALYLCASSKTGDSSGANVLTFGAGSRLTVL.

V usage is TRBV6-1 and J usage is TRBJ2-2; TRBD2 matches at 7 bases. CDR3 size: 15 residues. Germline CDR1 reads MNHNS; CDR2 reads SASEGT. The ends lost 6 bases at V and 0 bases at J; junction bases unmatched: 4. CDR3 sequence: CASSHGLANTGELFF. CDR3 nucleotide sequence: TGTGCCAGCAGCCATGGACTAGCGAACACCGGGGAGCTGTTTTTT.

At least ten counts were recorded for this clonotype. The rearrangement links TRBV29-1 to TRBJ1-1; D gene unclear. The CDR3 spans 10 residues. V was clipped by 4 bases and J by 4 bases, with 4 bases between them. Germline V lookup: CDR1 SQVTM, CDR2 ANQGSEA. Here the CDR3 reads CSVVSTEAFF. DNA for the CDR3: TGCAGCGTTGTATCCACTGAAGCTTTCTTT.

This clonotype was counted only a few times. The chain is built from TRBV28 and TRBJ2-4; 11 nucleotides agree with TRBD2. After removal of 7 bases from V and 3 bases from J, the junction contained 5 bases not matched to a gene. CDR3 length: 15 amino acids. Germline V gene sequence: CDR1 MDHEN, CDR2 SYDVKM. The CDR3 here is CASKTTSGNKNIQYF. CDR3 in DNA: TGTGCCAGCAAGACGACTAGCGGGAACAAAAACATTCAGTACTTC.

The chain is built from TRBV7-9 and TRBJ1-1; no definite D call. V was shortened by 3 bases and J by 3 bases, with 5 bases between the two germline ends. Germline V gene data show CDR1 as SEHNR and CDR2 as FQNEAQ (reference sequence). The CDR3 consists of 12 residues. The CDR3: CASSFPYTEAFF. In DNA, the CDR3 is TGTGCCAGCAGCTTTCCGTACACTGAAGCTTTCTTT.

The sample holds a few counts of this clonotype. The chain carries TRBV20-1 and TRBJ2-2; TRBD2 matches at 10 bases. V lost 1 base to trimming and J lost 6 bases; unmatched junction nucleotides: 5. The CDR3 extends over 15 amino acids. CDR1 is DFQATT, CDR2 SNEGSKA, per germline (reference sequence). The CDR3: CSARVLAGESGELFF. Here the CDR3 DNA reads TGCAGTGCTAGAGTGCTAGCGGGAGAGTCCGGGGAGCTGTTTTTT.

This clonotype was observed many times. The chain joins TRBV11-2 to TRBJ2-7; tentatively, D is TRBD2 (6 bases). CDR3 length: 14 residues. V was shortened by 1 base and J by 3 bases, with 10 bases between the two germline ends. Germline CDR1 is SGHAT and CDR2 is FQNNGV. The CDR3 loop is CASSLAGVGYEQYF. CDR3 DNA: TGTGCCAGCAGCTTAGCGGGAGTAGGCTACGAGCAGTACTTC.

This clonotype was seen more than once but under ten times. The V call is TRBV19, the J call TRBJ1-1; D ambiguous. In germline, CDR1 is LNHDA, CDR2 SQIVND (reference sequence). This CDR3 has 15 residues. The germline V and J ends were trimmed by 4 bases and 1 base, with 13 bases remaining between them. The CDR3 loop is CASSTRGPGNTEAFF. The DNA of the CDR3 is TGTGCCAGTAGTACCAGAGGGCCAGGGAACACTGAAGCTTTCTTT.

The V gene is TRBV4-3, the J gene TRBJ2-3, with TRBD2 identical over 15 bases. V shed 6 bases and J 2 bases; nucleotides not matched to a gene: 6. Germline CDR1 is LGHNA and CDR2 is YSLEER. This CDR3 is 17 amino acids long. CDR3 amino acids: CASRPGLAGGPTDTQYF. The CDR3 DNA is TGCGCCAGCAGACCGGGACTAGCGGGAGGACCCACAGATACGCAGTATTTT.